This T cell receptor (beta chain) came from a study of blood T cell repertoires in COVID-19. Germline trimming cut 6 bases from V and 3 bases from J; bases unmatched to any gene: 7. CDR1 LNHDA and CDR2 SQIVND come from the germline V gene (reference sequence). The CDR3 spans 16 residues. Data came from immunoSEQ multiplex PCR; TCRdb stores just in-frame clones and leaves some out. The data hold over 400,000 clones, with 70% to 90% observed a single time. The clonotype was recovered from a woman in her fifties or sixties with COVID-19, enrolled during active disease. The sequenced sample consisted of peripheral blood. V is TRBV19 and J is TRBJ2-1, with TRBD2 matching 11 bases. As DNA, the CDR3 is TGTGCCAGTAGCCAGAGTCTAGCGGGAGGCTACAATGAGCAGTTCTTC. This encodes CASSQSLAGGYNEQFF.